This T cell receptor (beta chain) was profiled in a study of blood T cell repertoires in COVID-19. Assay used: immunoSEQ multiplex PCR; TCRdb lists only in-frame clones, some missing. This sample has roughly 140,000 clones, with around 85% found just once. Germline-derived CDR1 and CDR2 are MNHEY and SMNVEV (reference sequence). CDR3 length: 13 amino acids. Trimming pared 4 bases from V and 5 bases from J, leaving 6 bases between. This receptor was taken from a woman aged 40 to 55 with active or convalescent COVID-19. The chain recombines TRBV27 with TRBJ1-6; possibly TRBD1 for D (6 bases). The sample comprised peripheral blood. The CDR3 region has the DNA TGTGCCAGCAGTTACAGGGATAATTCACCCCTCCACTTT. Translated: CASSYRDNSPLHF.